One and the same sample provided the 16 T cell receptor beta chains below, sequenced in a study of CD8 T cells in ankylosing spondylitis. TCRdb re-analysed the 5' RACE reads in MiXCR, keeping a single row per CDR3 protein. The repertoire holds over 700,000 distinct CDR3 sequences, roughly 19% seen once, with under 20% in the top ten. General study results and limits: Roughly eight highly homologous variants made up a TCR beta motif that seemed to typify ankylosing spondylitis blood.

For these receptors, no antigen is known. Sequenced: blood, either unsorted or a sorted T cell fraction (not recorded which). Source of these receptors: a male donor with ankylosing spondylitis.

CDR3: CASSRRQGDEQFF. DNA of the CDR3: TGCGCCAGCAGCCGCCGACAGGGCGATGAGCAGTTCTTC. The V call is TRBV4-3, the J call TRBJ2-1; 7 bases match TRBD1. The CDR3 is 13 residues long. V trimming: 4 bases; J trimming: 8 bases; junction bases outside the gene matches: 5. CDR1 is LGHNA, CDR2 YSLEER, per germline.

CDR3 in amino acids: CASRTGDYNSPLHF. CDR3 bases: TGTGCCAGCAGGACAGGGGACTATAATTCACCCCTCCACTTT. The chain carries TRBV25-1 and TRBJ1-6, with TRBD1 matching 8 bases. In germline, CDR1 is MGHDK, CDR2 SYGVNS. This CDR3 is built from 14 residues. The junction had 1 base not matched to a gene; V was cut back by 6 bases and J by 3 bases. Looking up the rest from reference TRBV25-1 and TRBJ1-6 gives the full variable domain: EADIYQTPRYLVIGTGKKITLECSQTMGHDKMYWYQQDPGMELHLIHYSYGVNSTEKGDLSSESTVSRIRTEHFPLTLESARPSHTSQYLCASRTGDYNSPLHFGNGTRLTVT.

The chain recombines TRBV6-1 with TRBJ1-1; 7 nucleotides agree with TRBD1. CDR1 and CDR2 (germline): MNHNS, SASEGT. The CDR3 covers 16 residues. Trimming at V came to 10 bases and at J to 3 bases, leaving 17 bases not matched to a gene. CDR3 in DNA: TGTGCCACAGGCGCCAAATCGGGACAGTCGGACACTGAAGCTTTCTTT. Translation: CATGAKSGQSDTEAFF.

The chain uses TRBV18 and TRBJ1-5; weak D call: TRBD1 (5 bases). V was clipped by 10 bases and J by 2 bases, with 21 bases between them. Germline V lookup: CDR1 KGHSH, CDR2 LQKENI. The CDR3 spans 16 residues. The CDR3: CATKVWGIRCNQPQHF. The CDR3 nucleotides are TGTGCCACCAAAGTGTGGGGGATAAGATGCAATCAGCCCCAGCATTTT.

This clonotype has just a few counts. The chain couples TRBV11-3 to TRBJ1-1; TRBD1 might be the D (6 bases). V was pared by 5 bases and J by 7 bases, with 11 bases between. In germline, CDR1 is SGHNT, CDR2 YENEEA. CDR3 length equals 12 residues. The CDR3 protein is CASSLTGIEAFF. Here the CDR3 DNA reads TGTGCCAGCAGCCTGACAGGAATTGAAGCTTTCTTT.

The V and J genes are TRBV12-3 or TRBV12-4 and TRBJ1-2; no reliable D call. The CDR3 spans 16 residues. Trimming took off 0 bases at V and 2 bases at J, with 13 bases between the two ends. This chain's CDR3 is CASSLALSGRNYGYTF. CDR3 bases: TGTGCCAGCAGTTTAGCGCTATCTGGGCGGAACTATGGCTACACCTTC.

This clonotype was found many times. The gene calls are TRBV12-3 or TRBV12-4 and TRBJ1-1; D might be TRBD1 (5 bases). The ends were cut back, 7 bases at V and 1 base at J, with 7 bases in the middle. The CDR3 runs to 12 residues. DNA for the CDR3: TGTGCCAGCACCCAGGGGAACACTGAAGCTTTCTTT. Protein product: CASTQGNTEAFF.

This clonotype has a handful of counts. CDR3 coding DNA: TGTGCCAGCAGCTCTAGGACTACCACAGATACGCAGTATTTT. It yields the protein CASSSRTTTDTQYF. The V call is TRBV7-2, the J call TRBJ2-3; tentative D call: TRBD2 (6 bases). Trimming stripped 4 bases from V and 2 bases from J, with 10 bases between. CDR1 SGHTA and CDR2 FQGNSA come from the germline V gene. The CDR3 loop spans 14 amino acids.

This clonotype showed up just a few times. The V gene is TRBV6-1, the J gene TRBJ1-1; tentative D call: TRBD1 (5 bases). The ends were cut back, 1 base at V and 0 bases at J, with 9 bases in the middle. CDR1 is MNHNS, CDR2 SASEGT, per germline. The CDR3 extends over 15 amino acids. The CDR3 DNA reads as TGTGCCAGCAGTGAAGGTGCAGGGATGAACACTGAAGCTTTCTTT. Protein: CASSEGAGMNTEAFF.

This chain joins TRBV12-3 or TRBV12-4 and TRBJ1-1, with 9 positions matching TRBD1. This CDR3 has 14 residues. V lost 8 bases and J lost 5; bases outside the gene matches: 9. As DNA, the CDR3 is TGTGCCAGCTCACAGGGGGCTTGGGGTACTGAAGCTTTCTTT. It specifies CASSQGAWGTEAFF.

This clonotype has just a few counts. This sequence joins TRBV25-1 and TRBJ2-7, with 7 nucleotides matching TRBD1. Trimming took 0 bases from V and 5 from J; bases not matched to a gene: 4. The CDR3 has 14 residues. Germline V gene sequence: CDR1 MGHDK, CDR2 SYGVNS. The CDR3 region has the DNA TGTGCCAGCAGTGAATATGGGACAGAAAACGAGCAGTACTTC. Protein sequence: CASSEYGTENEQYF.

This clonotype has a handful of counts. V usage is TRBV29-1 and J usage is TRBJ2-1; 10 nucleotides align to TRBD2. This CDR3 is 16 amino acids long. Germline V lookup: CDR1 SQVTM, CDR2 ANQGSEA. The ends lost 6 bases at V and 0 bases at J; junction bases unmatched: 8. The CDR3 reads CSVLTSSGSSYNEQFF. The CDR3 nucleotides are TGCAGCGTCCTAACCTCTAGCGGGAGCTCCTACAATGAGCAGTTCTTC.

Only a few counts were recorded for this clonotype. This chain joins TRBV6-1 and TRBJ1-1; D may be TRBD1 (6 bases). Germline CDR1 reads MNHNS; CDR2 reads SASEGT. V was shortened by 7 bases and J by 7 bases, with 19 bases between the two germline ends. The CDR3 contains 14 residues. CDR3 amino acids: CASIAQGGKFEAFF. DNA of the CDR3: TGTGCCAGCATAGCACAGGGAGGAAAGTTTGAAGCTTTCTTT.

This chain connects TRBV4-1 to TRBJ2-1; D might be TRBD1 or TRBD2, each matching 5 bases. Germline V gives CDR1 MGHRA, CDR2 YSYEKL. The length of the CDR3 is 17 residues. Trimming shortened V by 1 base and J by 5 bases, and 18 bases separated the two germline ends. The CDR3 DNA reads TGCGCCAGCAGCCAAGCCGGGACCTACACCGGCCACAATGAGCAGTTCTTC. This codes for CASSQAGTYTGHNEQFF.

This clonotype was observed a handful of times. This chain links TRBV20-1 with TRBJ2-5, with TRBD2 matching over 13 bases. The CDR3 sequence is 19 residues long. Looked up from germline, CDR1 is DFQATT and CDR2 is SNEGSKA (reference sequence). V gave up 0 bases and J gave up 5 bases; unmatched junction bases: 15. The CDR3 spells CSARDLTRTSGRGWETQYF. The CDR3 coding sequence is TGCAGTGCTAGAGACCTAACTAGGACTAGCGGGAGAGGGTGGGAGACCCAGTACTTC.

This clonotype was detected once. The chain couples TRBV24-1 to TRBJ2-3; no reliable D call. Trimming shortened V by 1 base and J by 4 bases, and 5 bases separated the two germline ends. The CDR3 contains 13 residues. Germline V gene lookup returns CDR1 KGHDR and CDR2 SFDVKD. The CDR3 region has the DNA TGTGCCACCAGTGATTTCGGCCCAGATACGCAGTATTTT. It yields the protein CATSDFGPDTQYF.